A single sample gave rise to the 6 T cell receptor beta chains below, sequenced in a study of vaccination and CD4 T cells after COVID-19. Stated treatment: roughly ten-day PBMC culture with coronavirus spike peptide pools or control peptides (ViraFEST assay). Oncomine TCR Beta short-read sequencing was applied to DNA from cultured CD4+ T cells. TCRdb recomputed calls from the PCR reads with MiXCR, one row per CDR3 protein. The sample yields roughly 16,000 distinct CDR3 sequences, around 74% seen once. These TCRs' antigens remain unknown. Specimen: CD4+ T cells from blood, cultured in vitro, collected after SARS-CoV-2 vaccination. These receptors were collected from a human donor who received a COVID-19 vaccine.

The genes are TRBV24-1 and TRBJ2-6, with 9 bases fitting TRBD1. The trim removed 4 bases at V and 4 bases at J, leaving 10 bases unmatched. Germline V gene lookup returns CDR1 KGHDR and CDR2 SFDVKD. The CDR3 loop spans 18 amino acids. This CDR3 is CATSDLDRGGAGANVLTF. For the CDR3, the DNA is TGTGCCACCAGTGACCTGGACAGGGGAGGCGCCGGGGCCAACGTCCTGACTTTC.

The V gene is TRBV5-8, the J gene TRBJ1-5, with a weak D call TRBD1 (6 bases). CDR3 length: 15 residues. CDR1 is SGHTS and CDR2 is YDEGEE in the germline V gene. Trimming took off 2 bases at V and 5 bases at J, with 14 bases between the two ends. CDR3 sequence: CASSFDRPRYQPQHF. The CDR3 nucleotides are TGTGCCAGCAGCTTTGACAGGCCACGGTATCAGCCCCAGCATTTT.

The chain couples TRBV5-1 to TRBJ2-1; 9 nucleotides match TRBD2. The CDR3 spans 16 residues. Unmatched junction bases numbered 5, after V lost 3 bases and J lost 1 base. Germline V gene data show CDR1 as SGHRS and CDR2 as YFSETQ. In DNA form, the CDR3 reads TGCGCCAGCAGCTCGGGACTAGCCCATTCCTACAATGAGCAGTTCTTC. Translating gives CASSSGLAHSYNEQFF.

This chain connects TRBV20-1 to TRBJ1-1; 8 bases line up with TRBD1. The CDR3 is made up of 12 amino acids. Germline CDR1 is DFQATT and CDR2 is SNEGSKA (reference sequence). With 6 bases clipped from V and 3 bases from J, the junction kept 3 bases outside the gene matches. CDR3 in DNA: TGCAGTGCCTCACAGGGGGACACTGAAGCTTTCTTT. Its protein product is CSASQGDTEAFF.

The rearrangement links TRBV20-1 to TRBJ2-4; TRBD1 matches 8 bases. Germline CDR1 is DFQATT and CDR2 is SNEGSKA (reference sequence). V gave up 3 bases and J gave up 7 bases; unmatched junction bases: 8. The CDR3 extends over 14 amino acids. The CDR3 region has the DNA TGCAGTGCTAGCGCCGGGACAGGTTTCAACATTCAGTACTTC. Translating it yields CSASAGTGFNIQYF.

The chain couples TRBV20-1 to TRBJ2-2; D remains ambiguous. The CDR3 is 10 amino acids. With 3 bases removed from V and 6 bases from J, the gap between germline ends came to 2 bases. The V gene's germline CDR1 is DFQATT and CDR2 SNEGSKA (reference sequence). CDR3 DNA sequence: TGCAGTGCTAGCGCCGGGGAGCTGTTTTTT. Its translation is CSASAGELFF.